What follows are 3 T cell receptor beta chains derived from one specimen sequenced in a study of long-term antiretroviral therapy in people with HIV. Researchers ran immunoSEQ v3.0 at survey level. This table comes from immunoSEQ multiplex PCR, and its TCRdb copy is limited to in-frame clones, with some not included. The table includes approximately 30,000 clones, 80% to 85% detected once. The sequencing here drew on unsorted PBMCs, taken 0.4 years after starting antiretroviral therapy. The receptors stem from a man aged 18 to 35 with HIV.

The CDR3 loop reads CASRTGTGAEKLFF. The CDR3 DNA is TGTGCCAGCAGAACCGGGACAGGAGCCGAAAAACTGTTTTTT. V gene TRBV5-5 combines with J gene TRBJ1-4; TRBD1 aligns across 8 bases. Germline V CDR1 and CDR2: SGHKS, YYEKEE (reference sequence). V dropped 5 bases and J dropped 8; count of bases not matched to a gene: 8. The CDR3 contains 14 residues.

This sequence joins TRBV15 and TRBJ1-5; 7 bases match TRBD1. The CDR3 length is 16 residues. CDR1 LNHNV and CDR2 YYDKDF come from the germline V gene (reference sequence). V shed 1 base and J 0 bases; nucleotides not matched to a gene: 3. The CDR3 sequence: CATSRGEGASNQPQHF. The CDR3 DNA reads TGTGCCACCAGCAGAGGGGAGGGGGCTAGCAATCAGCCCCAGCATTTT.

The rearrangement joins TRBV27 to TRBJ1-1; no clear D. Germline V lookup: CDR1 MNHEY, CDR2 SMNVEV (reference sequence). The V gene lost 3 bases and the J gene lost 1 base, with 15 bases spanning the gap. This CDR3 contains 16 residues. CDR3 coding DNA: TGTGCCAGCAGTTTGAGTACCTCCCCGGGGAACACTGAAGCTTTCTTT. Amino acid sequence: CASSLSTSPGNTEAFF.